This is a list of T cell receptor beta chains from one sample in a study of T cells in Graves' hyperthyroidism and ophthalmopathy. A single record per CDR3 protein comes from TCRdb applying MiXCR to the multiplex PCR reads. This table has 400,000 to 550,000 distinct CDR3 sequences, approximately 14% appearing once. Sequenced input: blood. The receptors here all came from a young woman with Graves' hyperthyroidism. Both conserved end residues are part of each CDR3. D genes are given only for firm matches. Expanded clones are given a class, and other clones once, few, many or no size at all.

clone size: many
CDR3 length: 13
D gene: .
J gene: TRBJ2-1
V gene: TRBV11-2
CDR3 protein: CASSLDPVWEQFF
CDR3 DNA: TGTGCCAGCAGCTTAGATCCAGTCTGGGAGCAGTTCTTC

clone size: .
CDR3 length: 15
D gene: .
J gene: TRBJ1-2
V gene: TRBV27
CDR3 protein: CASSSPGVGRYGYTF
CDR3 DNA: TGTGCCAGCAGTTCTCCTGGGGTAGGGAGGTATGGCTACACCTTC

clone size: many
CDR3 length: 15
D gene: TRBD2
J gene: TRBJ2-1
V gene: TRBV7-2
CDR3 protein: CASSLVGGNYNEQFF
CDR3 DNA: TGTGCCAGCAGCTTAGTCGGGGGGAACTACAATGAGCAGTTCTTC

clone size: many
CDR3 length: 15
D gene: .
J gene: TRBJ1-1
V gene: TRBV2
CDR3 protein: CASSEHQGVNTEAFF
CDR3 DNA: TGTGCCAGCAGTGAACATCAGGGAGTAAACACTGAAGCTTTCTTT

clone size: many
CDR3 length: 15
D gene: .
J gene: TRBJ1-1
V gene: TRBV3-1
CDR3 protein: CASSQDQGSNAEAFF
CDR3 DNA: TGTGCCAGCAGCCAAGATCAAGGGAGTAACGCTGAAGCTTTCTTT

clone size: many
CDR3 length: 14
D gene: .
J gene: TRBJ2-7
V gene: TRBV10-3
CDR3 protein: CAISEGARVREQYF
CDR3 DNA: TGTGCCATCAGTGAGGGGGCGCGTGTTCGCGAGCAGTACTTC

clone size: many
CDR3 length: 15
D gene: TRBD1
J gene: TRBJ2-7
V gene: TRBV29-1
CDR3 protein: CSVEVRDRVAYEQYF
CDR3 DNA: TGCAGCGTTGAAGTCCGGGACAGGGTAGCCTACGAGCAGTACTTC

clone size: .
CDR3 length: 15
D gene: .
J gene: TRBJ2-3
V gene: TRBV12-3/TRBV12-4
CDR3 protein: CASSLLGGRTDTQYF
CDR3 DNA: TGTGCCAGCAGTTTATTGGGCGGGCGCACAGATACGCAGTATTTT

clone size: .
CDR3 length: 13
D gene: .
J gene: TRBJ1-1
V gene: TRBV9
CDR3 protein: CASSVGLGGQAFF
CDR3 DNA: TGTGCCAGCAGCGTGGGACTAGGGGGGCAAGCTTTCTTT

clone size: many
CDR3 length: 16
D gene: .
J gene: TRBJ2-3
V gene: TRBV5-5
CDR3 protein: CASSFKTSLPTDTQYF
CDR3 DNA: TGTGCCAGCAGCTTCAAAACATCACTCCCCACAGATACGCAGTATTTT

clone size: many
CDR3 length: 17
D gene: TRBD1
J gene: TRBJ2-2
V gene: TRBV5-1
CDR3 protein: CASSPSPGQGNTGELFF
CDR3 DNA: TGCGCCAGCAGCCCCTCACCGGGACAGGGGAACACCGGGGAGCTGTTTTTT

clone size: .
CDR3 length: 17
D gene: TRBD2
J gene: TRBJ2-1
V gene: TRBV27
CDR3 protein: CASSLRLAGGPYNEQFF
CDR3 DNA: TGTGCCAGCAGTTTACGGCTAGCGGGAGGGCCCTACAATGAGCAGTTCTTC

clone size: many
CDR3 length: 15
D gene: .
J gene: TRBJ2-5
V gene: TRBV7-9
CDR3 protein: CASSHRDVSQETQYF
CDR3 DNA: TGTGCCAGCAGCCACAGGGATGTGAGCCAAGAGACCCAGTACTTC

clone size: few
CDR3 length: 14
D gene: TRBD2
J gene: TRBJ2-3
V gene: TRBV29-1
CDR3 protein: CSVVVGGITDTQYF
CDR3 DNA: TGCAGCGTTGTGGTGGGAGGGATCACAGATACGCAGTATTTT

clone size: many
CDR3 length: 18
D gene: TRBD2
J gene: TRBJ2-3
V gene: TRBV3-1
CDR3 protein: CASSRDGLAGAPTDTQYF
CDR3 DNA: TGTGCCAGCAGCCGAGATGGGCTAGCGGGGGCCCCCACAGATACGCAGTATTTT

clone size: .
CDR3 length: 16
D gene: .
J gene: TRBJ2-3
V gene: TRBV4-1
CDR3 protein: CASSQEGLLVTDTQYF
CDR3 DNA: TGCGCCAGCAGCCAAGAGGGGCTACTCGTCACAGATACGCAGTATTTT

clone size: many
CDR3 length: 14
D gene: .
J gene: TRBJ2-1
V gene: TRBV30
CDR3 protein: CAWSKVGTYNEQFF
CDR3 DNA: TGTGCCTGGAGCAAAGTCGGGACTTACAATGAGCAGTTCTTC

clone size: many
CDR3 length: 17
D gene: TRBD1
J gene: TRBJ2-5
V gene: TRBV15
CDR3 protein: CATSRDAGTADKETQYF
CDR3 DNA: TGTGCCACCAGCAGAGATGCCGGGACAGCCGACAAAGAGACCCAGTACTTC

clone size: many
CDR3 length: 13
D gene: .
J gene: TRBJ1-5
V gene: TRBV30
CDR3 protein: CAWNRDLNQPQHF
CDR3 DNA: TGTGCCTGGAACCGGGACCTCAATCAGCCCCAGCATTTT

clone size: many
CDR3 length: 14
D gene: .
J gene: TRBJ1-1
V gene: TRBV3-1
CDR3 protein: CASSSGLQYTEAFF
CDR3 DNA: TGTGCCAGCAGCTCGGGACTCCAGTACACTGAAGCTTTCTTT

clone size: once
CDR3 length: 16
D gene: .
J gene: TRBJ1-2
V gene: TRBV9
CDR3 protein: CASSVGHQGEEYGYTF
CDR3 DNA: TGTGCCAGCAGCGTAGGCCACCAGGGTGAAGAGTATGGCTACACCTTC

clone size: few
CDR3 length: 14
D gene: .
J gene: TRBJ2-3
V gene: TRBV19
CDR3 protein: CASSRLVATDTQYF
CDR3 DNA: TGTGCCAGTAGTAGATTAGTGGCCACAGATACGCAGTATTTT

clone size: few
CDR3 length: 16
D gene: .
J gene: TRBJ2-7
V gene: TRBV7-6
CDR3 protein: CASSPASLGGSYEQYF
CDR3 DNA: TGTGCCAGCAGCCCAGCATCATTGGGGGGCTCCTACGAGCAGTACTTC

clone size: .
CDR3 length: 16
D gene: .
J gene: TRBJ2-1
V gene: TRBV19
CDR3 protein: CASSLVRSSRGNEQFF
CDR3 DNA: TGTGCCAGTAGTCTGGTCAGGTCAAGCAGGGGCAATGAGCAGTTCTTC

clone size: many
CDR3 length: 12
D gene: .
J gene: TRBJ2-5
V gene: TRBV20-1
CDR3 protein: CSPGTAQETQYF
CDR3 DNA: TGCAGCCCCGGGACGGCCCAAGAGACCCAGTACTTC

clone size: many
CDR3 length: 14
D gene: .
J gene: TRBJ2-5
V gene: TRBV29-1
CDR3 protein: CSGTGTTIQETQYF
CDR3 DNA: TGCAGCGGGACCGGGACAACAATTCAAGAGACCCAGTACTTC

clone size: many
CDR3 length: 17
D gene: TRBD2
J gene: TRBJ2-3
V gene: TRBV5-6
CDR3 protein: CASSSKGLAGATDTQYF
CDR3 DNA: TGTGCCAGCAGCTCTAAAGGACTAGCGGGAGCTACAGATACGCAGTATTTT

clone size: few
CDR3 length: 15
D gene: .
J gene: TRBJ2-3
V gene: TRBV6-1
CDR3 protein: CASSIYQGGTDTQYF
CDR3 DNA: TGTGCCAGCAGTATCTACCAAGGGGGCACAGATACGCAGTATTTT

clone size: .
CDR3 length: 14
D gene: .
J gene: TRBJ2-1
V gene: TRBV19
CDR3 protein: CARPGQSSYNEQFF
CDR3 DNA: TGTGCCAGACCCGGACAAAGCTCCTACAATGAGCAGTTCTTC

clone size: .
CDR3 length: 15
D gene: .
J gene: TRBJ2-2
V gene: TRBV5-4
CDR3 protein: CASSPAPGITGELFF
CDR3 DNA: TGTGCCAGCAGCCCGGCCCCAGGGATCACCGGGGAGCTGTTTTTT

clone size: .
CDR3 length: 15
D gene: .
J gene: TRBJ1-1
V gene: TRBV27
CDR3 protein: CASSPRVPGGTEAFF
CDR3 DNA: TGTGCCAGCAGTCCCCGGGTCCCGGGAGGCACTGAAGCTTTCTTT

clone size: few
CDR3 length: 16
D gene: TRBD1
J gene: TRBJ1-1
V gene: TRBV5-1
CDR3 protein: CASSPGQGAVNTEAFF
CDR3 DNA: TGCGCCAGCAGCCCCGGACAGGGGGCCGTGAACACTGAAGCTTTCTTT

clone size: many
CDR3 length: 14
D gene: .
J gene: TRBJ1-6
V gene: TRBV7-9
CDR3 protein: CASSLTVSNSPLHF
CDR3 DNA: TGTGCCAGCAGCTTGACAGTTTCGAATTCACCCCTCCACTTT

clone size: many
CDR3 length: 14
D gene: .
J gene: TRBJ2-7
V gene: TRBV7-8
CDR3 protein: CASSLEMASYEQYF
CDR3 DNA: TGTGCCAGCAGCTTAGAGATGGCCTCCTACGAGCAGTACTTC

clone size: many
CDR3 length: 17
D gene: TRBD1
J gene: TRBJ1-3
V gene: TRBV7-9
CDR3 protein: CASSLAGTGFSGNTIYF
CDR3 DNA: TGTGCCAGCAGCTTAGCGGGGACAGGCTTCTCTGGAAACACCATATATTTT

clone size: few
CDR3 length: 13
D gene: .
J gene: TRBJ1-1
V gene: TRBV3-1
CDR3 protein: CASSQDKGGEAFF
CDR3 DNA: TGTGCCAGCAGCCAAGATAAGGGAGGAGAAGCTTTCTTT

clone size: few
CDR3 length: 12
D gene: TRBD1
J gene: TRBJ1-2
V gene: TRBV20-1
CDR3 protein: CSASTGDYGYTF
CDR3 DNA: TGCAGTGCTAGTACAGGGGACTATGGCTACACCTTC

clone size: few
CDR3 length: 16
D gene: .
J gene: TRBJ2-2
V gene: TRBV7-3
CDR3 protein: CASSSTSGPNTGELFF
CDR3 DNA: TGTGCCAGCAGCTCTACTTCAGGGCCGAACACCGGGGAGCTGTTTTTT

clone size: .
CDR3 length: 14
D gene: .
J gene: TRBJ2-5
V gene: TRBV29-1
CDR3 protein: CSVVLSGISETQYF
CDR3 DNA: TGCAGCGTTGTGCTGTCAGGGATCTCAGAGACCCAGTACTTC

clone size: few
CDR3 length: 16
D gene: TRBD2
J gene: TRBJ2-1
V gene: TRBV2
CDR3 protein: CASITLAGGAYNGQFF
CDR3 DNA: TGTGCCAGCATAACTCTAGCGGGAGGCGCCTACAATGGGCAGTTCTTC

clone size: many
CDR3 length: 16
D gene: .
J gene: TRBJ2-3
V gene: TRBV18
CDR3 protein: CASSPQHGDGTDTQYF
CDR3 DNA: TGTGCCAGCTCCCCGCAGCACGGAGACGGCACAGATACGCAGTATTTT

clone size: many
CDR3 length: 17
D gene: .
J gene: TRBJ2-7
V gene: TRBV5-1
CDR3 protein: CASSLRRADETTYEQYF
CDR3 DNA: TGCGCCAGCAGCTTACGAAGGGCTGACGAAACAACCTACGAGCAGTACTTC

clone size: many
CDR3 length: 12
D gene: TRBD1
J gene: TRBJ1-1
V gene: TRBV20-1
CDR3 protein: CSAKFRQGEAFF
CDR3 DNA: TGCAGTGCTAAATTTAGACAGGGTGAAGCTTTCTTT

clone size: .
CDR3 length: 13
D gene: .
J gene: TRBJ2-3
V gene: TRBV10-1
CDR3 protein: CASSGQVQDTQYF
CDR3 DNA: TGCGCCAGCAGTGGACAGGTGCAAGATACGCAGTATTTT

clone size: many
CDR3 length: 13
D gene: .
J gene: TRBJ2-5
V gene: TRBV11-2
CDR3 protein: CASSLPGVETQYF
CDR3 DNA: TGTGCCAGCAGCTTACCGGGGGTGGAGACCCAGTACTTC

clone size: few
CDR3 length: 16
D gene: .
J gene: TRBJ1-5
V gene: TRBV4-1
CDR3 protein: CASSPLEAGLNQPQHF
CDR3 DNA: TGCGCCAGCAGCCCCCTTGAGGCAGGGCTAAATCAGCCCCAGCATTTT

clone size: many
CDR3 length: 15
D gene: TRBD2
J gene: TRBJ2-2
V gene: TRBV7-3
CDR3 protein: CASSQRREHTGELFF
CDR3 DNA: TGTGCCAGCAGCCAGAGGCGGGAGCACACCGGGGAGCTGTTTTTT

clone size: .
CDR3 length: 15
D gene: TRBD1
J gene: TRBJ2-7
V gene: TRBV5-1
CDR3 protein: CASGPRTGEVDERYF
CDR3 DNA: TGCGCCAGCGGCCCTCGGACAGGGGAAGTGGACGAGCGGTACTTC

clone size: .
CDR3 length: 14
D gene: TRBD1
J gene: TRBJ1-1
V gene: TRBV5-1
CDR3 protein: CASSSADRGAEAFF
CDR3 DNA: TGCGCCAGCAGCTCGGCTGACAGGGGTGCTGAAGCTTTCTTT

clone size: .
CDR3 length: 14
D gene: .
J gene: TRBJ2-1
V gene: TRBV24-1
CDR3 protein: CATSDRASFNEQFF
CDR3 DNA: TGTGCCACCAGTGATCGGGCTAGCTTCAATGAGCAGTTCTTC

clone size: many
CDR3 length: 16
D gene: TRBD2
J gene: TRBJ2-1
V gene: TRBV25-1
CDR3 protein: CASSEQLGLAGAEQFF
CDR3 DNA: TGTGCCAGCAGTGAACAACTAGGCCTAGCGGGAGCAGAGCAGTTCTTC

clone size: .
CDR3 length: 13
D gene: .
J gene: TRBJ1-1
V gene: TRBV24-1
CDR3 protein: CATSDLQDTEAFF
CDR3 DNA: TGTGCCACCAGTGACCTACAGGACACTGAAGCTTTCTTT

clone size: .
CDR3 length: 10
D gene: .
J gene: TRBJ1-1
V gene: TRBV29-1
CDR3 protein: CSVAGTEPFF
CDR3 DNA: TGCAGCGTCGCCGGCACTGAACCTTTCTTT

clone size: many
CDR3 length: 16
D gene: TRBD2
J gene: TRBJ2-3
V gene: TRBV12-3/TRBV12-4
CDR3 protein: CASSSILAGEADTQYF
CDR3 DNA: TGTGCCAGCAGTTCGATACTAGCGGGAGAGGCAGATACGCAGTATTTT

clone size: many
CDR3 length: 13
D gene: .
J gene: TRBJ2-7
V gene: TRBV2
CDR3 protein: CASLPDVSYEQYF
CDR3 DNA: TGTGCCAGCCTTCCCGACGTTTCCTACGAGCAGTACTTC

clone size: many
CDR3 length: 14
D gene: .
J gene: TRBJ2-1
V gene: TRBV13
CDR3 protein: CASKADRSYNEQFF
CDR3 DNA: TGTGCCAGCAAGGCGGACCGCTCCTACAATGAGCAGTTCTTC

clone size: .
CDR3 length: 12
D gene: .
J gene: TRBJ1-5
V gene: TRBV4-2
CDR3 protein: CASSQDSGPQHF
CDR3 DNA: TGTGCCAGCAGCCAAGACTCCGGGCCCCAGCATTTT

clone size: many
CDR3 length: 13
D gene: .
J gene: TRBJ1-2
V gene: TRBV2
CDR3 protein: CASMRGRNYGYTF
CDR3 DNA: TGTGCCAGCATGAGGGGCCGGAACTATGGCTACACCTTC

clone size: many
CDR3 length: 16
D gene: .
J gene: TRBJ1-4
V gene: TRBV12-5
CDR3 protein: CASGLAQTATNEKLFF
CDR3 DNA: TGTGCTAGTGGTTTGGCCCAGACGGCAACTAATGAAAAACTGTTTTTT

clone size: many
CDR3 length: 12
D gene: .
J gene: TRBJ1-6
V gene: TRBV27
CDR3 protein: CASSSTGGPLHF
CDR3 DNA: TGTGCCAGCAGTTCCACAGGCGGACCCCTCCACTTT